The 24 T cell receptor beta chains below all came from one sample that was sequenced in a study of blood T cell repertoires in COVID-19 (dated by TCRdb to the early 2020s). The library was made by the immunoSEQ multiplex PCR assay. Imported from immuneACCESS, the table was reduced by TCRdb to in-frame sequences with V and J called. These copies leave out some clones; in studies compared against another copy, an unresolved V gene accounts for under half, and the cause of the remainder is not known. The sample data list some 64,000 clones, and about 70% of these were observed just once. Approximately 5.3% of the sample comes from the top ten. Material for sequencing was peripheral blood. The source of these receptors is a human donor in a cohort sampled during active COVID-19.

This clone was seen a handful of times. This chain uses TRBV7-9 with TRBJ1-4; 7 nucleotides line up with TRBD1. Germline trimming cut 5 bases from V and 8 bases from J; bases unmatched to any gene: 8. Germline assignment: CDR1 SEHNR and CDR2 FQNEAQ (reference sequence). The CDR3 contains 14 residues. The CDR3 reads CASSIGDREEKLFF. In DNA, the CDR3 is TGTGCCAGCAGCATAGGAGACAGGGAAGAAAAACTGTTTTTT. The full variable domain, with the rest looked up from reference TRBV7-9 and TRBJ1-4, is DTGVSQNPRHKITKRGQNVTFRCDPISEHNRLYWYRQTLGQGPEFLTYFQNEAQLEKSRLLSDRFSAERPKGSFSTLEIQRTEQGDSAMYLCASSIGDREEKLFFGSGTQLSVL.

This chain links TRBV27 with TRBJ2-1; 8 bases are a match to TRBD1. Per the germline V gene, CDR1 is MNHEY and CDR2 is SMNVEV (reference sequence). The CDR3 sequence is 14 residues long. Trimming took 2 bases from V and 12 from J; bases not matched to a gene: 9. The CDR3 here is CASSLQGAGHVQFF. In DNA, the CDR3 is TGTGCCAGCAGTTTACAGGGGGCAGGCCATGTGCAGTTCTTC.

The rearrangement joins TRBV19 to TRBJ1-2, with 7 bases lining up with TRBD1. The CDR3 has 12 amino acids. CDR1 LNHDA and CDR2 SQIVND come from the germline V gene (reference sequence). Losses at the gene ends were 6 bases for V and 8 bases for J; bases not matched to a gene: 6. The CDR3 DNA is TGTGCCAGTAGCAGACAGGGAGGCGGCTACACCTTC. This translates into CASSRQGGGYTF.

The genes are TRBV11-1 and TRBJ2-1; 7 positions agree with TRBD1. V lost 2 bases and J lost 2; bases outside the gene matches: 6. The CDR3 has 16 amino acids. CDR1 and CDR2 (germline): SGHAT, FQDESV (reference sequence). The DNA for the CDR3 is TGTGCCAGCAGCTTACGACAGGGAAAAGCCTACAATGAGCAGTTCTTC. Translation: CASSLRQGKAYNEQFF.

This clone was seen more than once but under ten times. The chain has TRBV6-4 and TRBJ1-6, with 11 bases identical to TRBD1. CDR3 length: 15 amino acids. Germline V CDR1 and CDR2: MRHNA, SNTAGT. J was trimmed by 10 bases and V by 4 bases; bases with no gene match: 6. This chain's CDR3 is CASSAGTGGRSPLHF. As DNA, the CDR3 is TGTGCCAGCAGTGCCGGGACAGGGGGTCGGTCACCCCTCCACTTT.

This clone was seen only a few times. The sample holds other DNA sequences that translate to the same CDR3. This rearrangement joins TRBV19 to TRBJ1-1; D unresolved. In germline, CDR1 is LNHDA, CDR2 SQIVND (reference sequence). This CDR3 comprises 11 residues. The germline V and J ends were trimmed by 4 bases and 6 bases, with 6 bases remaining between them. CDR3 sequence (DNA): TGTGCCAGTAGTACTGTCGCTGAAGCTTTCTTT. It specifies CASSTVAEAFF.

The V call is TRBV3-1 (or the pseudogene TRBV3-2), the J call TRBJ2-7, with a tentative D call TRBD2 (5 bases). The CDR3 is 14 residues long. V gave up 7 bases and J gave up 2 bases, with 15 bases separating them. Germline loops: CDR1 LGHDT, CDR2 YNNKEL (reference sequence). CDR3 region: CASNGESNAYEQYF. The CDR3 nucleotides are TGTGCCAGCAACGGGGAAAGCAACGCCTACGAGCAGTACTTC.

The chain joins TRBV18 to TRBJ1-1; a possible D gene is TRBD1 (5 bases). The CDR3 spans 15 residues. Germline CDR1 reads KGHSH; CDR2 reads LQKENI. Trimming cost V 4 bases and J 0 bases, with 12 bases left between them. The CDR3 nucleotides are TGTGCCAGCTCACAAGACAGTTACATGAACACTGAAGCTTTCTTT. As protein: CASSQDSYMNTEAFF.

The sample holds many counts of this clone. At one boundary the junction diverges from the germline segment, which might be a read error. The rearrangement joins TRBV7-7 to TRBJ2-2, with a tentative D call TRBD1 (5 bases). The CDR3 runs 15 residues. Looked up from germline, CDR1 is SSHAT and CDR2 is FNYEAQ (reference sequence). The CDR3 coding sequence is TGTGCTAGCAGCCCTGGTTCTTTGGGGCAGGGGGAGCTGTTTTTT. Translated, it gives CASSPGSLGQGELFF.

The chain employs TRBV6-4 and TRBJ2-1, with 7 bases fitting TRBD1. J lost 9 bases, V lost 2 bases, and 4 bases had no gene match. In germline, CDR1 is MRHNA, CDR2 SNTAGT. CDR3 length equals 13 residues. This CDR3 is CASSDGTVGEQFF. CDR3 DNA sequence: TGTGCCAGCAGTGACGGGACAGTTGGTGAGCAGTTCTTC.

The J gene is TRBJ1-4, the V gene TRBV28; maybe TRBD1 (6 bases). The CDR3 contains 14 residues. Trimming took off 5 bases at V and 7 bases at J, with 14 bases between the two ends. Germline CDR1 and CDR2: MDHEN and SYDVKM. The CDR3 loop is CASSLRQVGEKLFF. Here the CDR3 DNA reads TGTGCCAGCAGTCTCCGACAGGTTGGTGAAAAACTGTTTTTT.

This clone appeared a few times. The V call is TRBV7-3, the J call TRBJ1-1; D ambiguous. The CDR3 is 13 amino acids. The V gene lost 5 bases and the J gene lost 5 bases, with 12 bases spanning the gap. Germline CDR1 and CDR2: SGHTA and FQGTGA. The chain's CDR3 is CASSGGPGTEAFF. In nucleotides, the CDR3 is TGTGCCAGCAGCGGAGGCCCTGGGACTGAAGCTTTCTTT.

This clone has just a few counts. The chain carries TRBV9 and TRBJ2-1; D is uncertain. The CDR3 covers 15 residues. Germline CDR1 SGDLS, CDR2 YYNGEE. The V gene lost 3 bases and the J gene lost 6 bases, with 16 bases spanning the gap. CDR3 region: CASSAQANRINEQFF. Here the CDR3 DNA reads TGTGCCAGCAGCGCCCAGGCCAATCGGATCAATGAGCAGTTCTTC.

This clone has just a few counts. The chain has TRBV5-6 and TRBJ1-4; 8 nucleotides line up with TRBD1. This CDR3 spans 15 amino acids. V shed 1 base and J 4 bases; nucleotides not matched to a gene: 3. Germline CDR1 reads SGHDT; CDR2 reads YYEEEE. This CDR3 reads CASSLRGQVNEKLFF. As DNA, the CDR3 is TGTGCCAGCAGCTTGAGGGGACAGGTTAATGAAAAACTGTTTTTT.

This chain's CDR3 is CAWSRGQGDMTLHF. Here the CDR3 DNA reads TGTGCCTGGAGTCGGGGACAGGGGGATATGACCCTCCACTTT. This chain joins TRBV30 and TRBJ1-6, with 11 bases identical to TRBD1. Germline V gene sequence: CDR1 GTSNPN, CDR2 SVGIG (reference sequence). V dropped 2 bases and J dropped 14; count of bases not matched to a gene: 8. This CDR3 has 14 residues.

This clone has a handful of counts. This chain connects TRBV19 to TRBJ1-5; D is ambiguous. V was cut by 7 bases and J by 2 bases, with 12 bases left in between. The CDR3 spans 14 residues. Germline-derived CDR1 and CDR2 are LNHDA and SQIVND (reference sequence). The CDR3 protein is CASTAGLGNQPQHF. The CDR3 DNA sequence: TGTGCCAGTACGGCGGGTTTAGGCAATCAGCCCCAGCATTTT.

The chain carries TRBV6-6 and TRBJ2-7; 9 positions match TRBD2. Germline CDR1 is MNHNY and CDR2 is SVGAGI (reference sequence). The CDR3 is 14 residues long. The V gene end was trimmed by 5 bases and the J gene end by 11 bases; junction bases not matched to a gene: 13. Here the CDR3 reads CASSQAGGPSAEYF. The DNA for the CDR3 is TGTGCCAGCAGTCAAGCGGGGGGTCCCTCAGCGGAGTACTTC.

The J gene is TRBJ2-2, the V gene TRBV5-6; D may be TRBD1 (6 bases). V lost 6 bases to trimming and J lost 2 bases, with 23 bases between them. Germline lookup yields CDR1 SGHDT and CDR2 YYEEEE. The CDR3 spans 18 residues. The CDR3 region is CASIIRSTGLVNTGELFF. The DNA for the CDR3 is TGTGCCAGCATCATTAGATCGACAGGATTAGTAAACACCGGGGAGCTGTTTTTT.

The chain carries TRBV11-2 and TRBJ2-5; 13 bases fit TRBD2. The CDR3 has 19 amino acids. Germline-derived CDR1 and CDR2 are SGHAT and FQNNGV. Losses at the gene ends were 2 bases for V and 2 bases for J; bases not matched to a gene: 11. The CDR3 DNA is TGTGCCAGCAGCTTACCGAAGGGGGGACTAGCGGGGAAGCAAGAGACCCAGTACTTC. Translating gives CASSLPKGGLAGKQETQYF. Full variable domain (rest looked up from reference TRBV11-2 and TRBJ2-5): EAGVAQSPRYKIIEKRQSVAFWCNPISGHATLYWYQQILGQGPKLLIQFQNNGVVDDSQLPKDRFSAERLKGVDSTLKIQPAKLEDSAVYLCASSLPKGGLAGKQETQYFGPGTRLLVL.

The chain has TRBV4-1 and TRBJ2-5, with a weak D call TRBD1 (6 bases). Germline CDR1 is MGHRA and CDR2 is YSYEKL. V gave up 1 base and J gave up 5 bases, with 14 bases separating them. The CDR3 length is 15 residues. The CDR3 nucleotides read TGCGCCAGCAGCCAAGTCCCGACAGGAAGTGAGACCCAGTACTTC. This gives the protein CASSQVPTGSETQYF.

The chain carries TRBV30 and TRBJ2-7; D unclear. CDR1 is GTSNPN and CDR2 is SVGIG in the germline V gene (reference sequence). The V end lost 2 bases, the J end lost 0 bases, and 8 bases lay between the germline ends. CDR3 length equals 13 residues. CDR3 residues: CAWSIDNSYEQYF. The CDR3 region has the DNA TGTGCCTGGAGTATCGACAACTCCTACGAGCAGTACTTC.

The chain uses TRBV13 and TRBJ2-7; 9 nucleotides line up with TRBD1. Germline CDR1 is PRHDT and CDR2 is FYEKMQ (reference sequence). J was trimmed by 3 bases and V by 4 bases; bases with no gene match: 7. The length of the CDR3 is 15 residues. CDR3 protein: CASSSTGGASYEQYF. DNA of the CDR3: TGTGCCAGCAGCTCAACAGGGGGCGCAAGCTACGAGCAGTACTTC. The whole variable domain, filled in from reference TRBV13 and TRBJ2-7, reads AAGVIQSPRHLIKEKRETATLKCYPIPRHDTVYWYQQGPGQDPQFLISFYEKMQSDKGSIPDRFSAQQFSDYHSELNMSSLELGDSALYFCASSSTGGASYEQYFGPGTRLTVT.

V usage is TRBV19 and J usage is TRBJ1-4, with TRBD1 identical over 9 bases. CDR3 length: 15 residues. V gave up 5 bases and J gave up 8 bases; unmatched junction bases: 9. CDR1 is LNHDA, CDR2 SQIVND, per germline (reference sequence). The CDR3 nucleotides are TGTGCCAGTAGTCTCCGGACAGGGGTAGTAGAAAAACTGTTTTTT. Amino acids: CASSLRTGVVEKLFF.

This clone was observed a few times. V and J are TRBV19 and TRBJ1-5; 8 bases map to TRBD1. The CDR3 runs 16 residues. With V trimmed by 10 bases and J by 6 bases, 17 bases remained unmatched. Germline loops: CDR1 LNHDA, CDR2 SQIVND (reference sequence). The CDR3 region has the DNA TGTGCCACGACAGACGGATACAGGGGGGAGGGTCAGCCCCAGCATTTT. Translating gives CATTDGYRGEGQPQHF.